The 28 T cell receptor beta chains in this list originate from one sample, sequenced in a study of T-cell memory formation after mild COVID-19. TCRdb reanalysed the 5' RACE reads using MiXCR and keeps one entry per CDR3 protein. The sample holds about 470,000 distinct CDR3 sequences, 15% to 20% seen once. Sequencing was done on a sample of PBMCs or a T cell subset sorted from them (not recorded which). All receptors derive from an adult woman who had mild COVID-19 (a few samples of this study predate the infection). Cell type and time point are not known.

This rearrangement joins TRBV7-8 to TRBJ1-1; 7 nucleotides match TRBD1. The CDR3 consists of 10 residues. CDR1 SGHVS and CDR2 FQNEAQ come from the germline V gene. After removal of 7 bases from V and 8 bases from J, the junction contained 1 base not matched to a gene. In nucleotides, the CDR3 is TGTGCCAGCAAAGGGGGCGAAGCTTTCTTT. This gives the protein CASKGGEAFF.

The chain carries TRBV12-3 or TRBV12-4 and TRBJ2-7; 13 bases agree with TRBD2. CDR3 length equals 16 residues. The V segment lost 1 base and the J segment 3 bases; nucleotides outside the gene matches: 3. The CDR3 DNA follows: TGTGCCAGCAGTTTAGGACGGACTAGCGGGAGCTACGAGCAGTACTTC. This translates into CASSLGRTSGSYEQYF.

The rearrangement joins TRBV7-9 to TRBJ1-1; 10 bases agree with TRBD1. CDR3 length: 18 amino acids. In germline, CDR1 is SEHNR, CDR2 FQNEAQ (reference sequence). V lost 5 bases and J lost 5; bases outside the gene matches: 17. The CDR3, as DNA: TGTGCCAGCAGCCGATTGCCCCCTCGACAGGGGGCAGGGACTGAAGCTTTCTTT. Encoded protein: CASSRLPPRQGAGTEAFF.

This clonotype was picked up a small number of times. This chain connects TRBV7-2 to TRBJ2-1; 8 nucleotides align to TRBD2. This CDR3 contains 16 residues. Losses at the gene ends were 2 bases for V and 7 bases for J; bases not matched to a gene: 10. The germline gives CDR1 SGHTA, CDR2 FQGNSA. DNA of the CDR3: TGTGCCAGCAGCTTATTAGTAGCGGGATTGCAAAATGAGCAGTTCTTC. Protein sequence: CASSLLVAGLQNEQFF.

This clonotype was observed a few times. J is TRBJ1-2 and V is TRBV14; TRBD1 aligns across 7 bases. The CDR3 is made up of 15 amino acids. The V segment lost 3 bases and the J segment 7 bases; nucleotides outside the gene matches: 11. The germline V gene encodes CDR1 SGHDN and CDR2 FVKESK. This CDR3 is CASSHQTGNIGGYTF. The CDR3 region has the DNA TGTGCCAGCAGCCACCAGACAGGGAACATCGGTGGCTACACCTTC.

With regard to this clonotype: This may come from a read error, since a much larger clone is one base off. The rearrangement uses TRBV7-3 and TRBJ2-3; maybe TRBD2 (5 bases). The germline V gene encodes CDR1 SGHTA and CDR2 FQGTGA. The CDR3 covers 14 residues. The V end was cut by 2 bases, the J end by 2 bases, with 8 bases between. The CDR3 spells CASSLEGYTDTQYF. CDR3 nucleotides: TGTGCCAGCAGCTTAGAGGGCTACACAGATACGCAGTATTTT. Full variable domain (rest looked up from reference TRBV7-3 and TRBJ2-3): GAGVSQTPSNKVTEKGKYVELRCDPISGHTALYWYRQSLGQGPEFLIYFQGTGAADDSGLPNDRFFAVRPEGSVSTLKIQRTERGDSAVYLCASSLEGYTDTQYFGPGTRLTVL.

V and J are TRBV10-3 and TRBJ2-1; perhaps TRBD2 as D (5 bases). The germline V gene has CDR1 ENHRY and CDR2 SYGVKD. V gave up 3 bases and J gave up 2 bases, with 14 bases separating them. The CDR3 loop spans 16 amino acids. This CDR3 is CAISDPSGETYNEQFF. For the CDR3, the DNA is TGTGCCATCAGTGATCCTAGTGGGGAGACCTACAATGAGCAGTTCTTC.

This clonotype showed up just a few times. The V gene is TRBV19, the J gene TRBJ2-1; TRBD2 is a possible D gene (5 bases). The CDR3 consists of 16 residues. V shed 4 bases and J shed 9 bases, with 22 bases lying between them. The germline V gene encodes CDR1 LNHDA and CDR2 SQIVND (reference sequence). The DNA for the CDR3 is TGTGCCAGTAGTAGGTCTAGCCAACCCGACCTCGTTGAGCAGTTCTTC. Translating gives CASSRSSQPDLVEQFF.

The V gene is TRBV6-1, the J gene TRBJ1-2; 9 nucleotides line up with TRBD1. With 6 bases clipped from V and 4 bases from J, the junction kept 9 bases outside the gene matches. The CDR3 has 15 residues. Germline-derived CDR1 and CDR2 are MNHNS and SASEGT. The CDR3 here is CASRDPGQGSYGYTF. CDR3 nucleotide sequence: TGTGCCAGCAGGGACCCGGGACAGGGCTCCTATGGCTACACCTTC.

This clonotype was recorded a few times. This chain links TRBV5-1 with TRBJ2-6, with D tentatively TRBD1 (5 bases). CDR3 length: 16 residues. CDR1 SGHRS and CDR2 YFSETQ come from the germline V gene. Trimming stripped 7 bases from V and 4 bases from J, with 18 bases between. CDR3 loop: CASEFTPGSGANVLTF. DNA for the CDR3: TGCGCCAGCGAGTTCACCCCAGGGTCAGGGGCCAACGTCCTGACTTTC.

In DNA form, the CDR3 reads TGTGCCAGCCGGACAGGACCGAACACTGAAGCTTTCTTT. Protein sequence: CASRTGPNTEAFF. The chain combines TRBV18 with TRBJ1-1; 7 bases are shared with TRBD1. This CDR3 region has 13 residues. Trimming took 8 bases from V and 1 from J; bases not matched to a gene: 4. CDR1 and CDR2 from the germline V gene are KGHSH and LQKENI.

The table lists this clonotype with a few counts. The rearrangement joins TRBV6-5 to TRBJ2-1; 11 nucleotides agree with TRBD2. Germline-derived CDR1 and CDR2 are MNHEY and SVGAGI. The J segment lost 8 bases and the V segment lost 2 bases, leaving 5 bases of the junction unmatched. CDR3 size: 15 residues. CDR3 DNA sequence: TGTGCCAGCAGTTACCGTAGCGGGGGGGCCTATGAGCAGTTCTTC. This sequence encodes CASSYRSGGAYEQFF.

The sample holds a few counts of this clonotype. The chain joins TRBV6-4 to TRBJ2-4, with a tentative D call TRBD1 (5 bases). The CDR3 extends over 13 amino acids. Trimming took off 8 bases at V and 1 base at J, with 9 bases between the two ends. CDR1 and CDR2 from the germline V gene are MRHNA and SNTAGT. The CDR3 DNA reads as TGTGCCAGCGCCAGGGTGGCCAAAAACATTCAGTACTTC. As protein: CASARVAKNIQYF.

The chain recombines TRBV6-5 with TRBJ1-1; 9 positions match TRBD1. CDR1 is MNHEY and CDR2 is SVGAGI in the germline V gene. The CDR3 has 15 residues. V gave up 6 bases and J gave up 1 base; unmatched junction bases: 6. CDR3 amino acids: CASREDRGENTEAFF. CDR3 sequence (DNA): TGTGCCAGCAGGGAGGACAGGGGCGAGAACACTGAAGCTTTCTTT.

The rearrangement uses TRBV6-1 and TRBJ2-7, with 7 bases that match TRBD1. In germline, CDR1 is MNHNS, CDR2 SASEGT. This CDR3 region has 14 residues. J gave up 5 bases and V 6 bases, and 10 bases lay outside the gene matches. This CDR3 reads CASSPTGTENEQYF. The DNA of the CDR3 is TGTGCCAGCAGCCCTACCGGGACAGAAAACGAGCAGTACTTC.

The chain is built from TRBV11-2 and TRBJ1-1; D not certain. The CDR3 extends over 15 amino acids. V was cut by 3 bases and J by 1 base, with 12 bases left in between. Germline values: CDR1 SGHAT, CDR2 FQNNGV. CDR3 residues: CASSLGDIRNTEAFF. DNA for the CDR3: TGTGCCAGCAGCTTGGGCGATATTCGGAACACTGAAGCTTTCTTT.

This chain uses TRBV7-2 with TRBJ2-5; TRBD2 is a possible D gene (6 bases). With 1 base removed from V and 5 bases from J, the gap between germline ends came to 14 bases. This CDR3 region has 15 residues. Germline-derived CDR1 and CDR2 are SGHTA and FQGNSA. The CDR3 DNA reads TGTGCCAGCAGCTTAGGGGCGACGGCGGGGGAGACCCAGTACTTC. It yields the protein CASSLGATAGETQYF.

This clonotype was found many times. The V and J genes are TRBV7-8 and TRBJ2-2; 12 bases are a match to TRBD2. The CDR3 spans 17 residues. V was pared by 1 base and J by 2 bases, with 2 bases of the junction left unmatched. CDR1 is SGHVS, CDR2 FQNEAQ, per germline. The CDR3 bases are TGTGCCAGCAGCTTAGGGGGACTAGCGGGTAACACCGGGGAGCTGTTTTTT. Protein sequence: CASSLGGLAGNTGELFF.

This clonotype was observed a few times. The rearrangement links TRBV20-1 to TRBJ1-3; D not resolved. The V end was cut by 0 bases, the J end by 0 bases, with 12 bases between. The germline CDR1 and CDR2 sequences are DFQATT and SNEGSKA (reference sequence). The CDR3 covers 16 residues. CDR3 nucleotides: TGCAGTGCTAGAGATCCTGTTCGGGGCTCTGGAAACACCATATATTTT. Its translation: CSARDPVRGSGNTIYF.

This clonotype has only a few counts. This chain links TRBV2 with TRBJ2-1; tentatively, D is TRBD2 (6 bases). Germline-derived CDR1 and CDR2 are SNHLY and FYNNEI. The CDR3 consists of 11 residues. Trimming removed 9 bases at V and 12 bases at J, with 15 bases between. The CDR3 loop is CAREGRNLQFF. In DNA, the CDR3 is TGTGCCAGAGAAGGGAGGAACTTGCAGTTCTTC.

The V and J genes are TRBV5-5 and TRBJ2-5; D remains unclear. There are 13 residues in the CDR3. Looked up from germline, CDR1 is SGHKS and CDR2 is YYEKEE (reference sequence). The V gene lost 3 bases and the J gene lost 4 bases, with 10 bases spanning the gap. CDR3 protein: CASSYPSRETQYF. The CDR3 coding sequence is TGTGCCAGCAGCTACCCTAGTCGAGAGACCCAGTACTTC.

The chain has TRBV21-1 and TRBJ2-3; no DNA check was done on the table's D call, TRBD2. TRBV21-1 is a pseudogene locus. This CDR3 has 18 residues. CDR3 coding DNA: TGTGCCAGCAGCAAACCTGCTAGTGCGTCAGGGGTTTCAGATACGCAGTATTTT. Residues: CASSKPASASGVSDTQYF.

This clonotype has only one observation. This rearrangement joins TRBV7-6 to TRBJ2-3, with D perhaps matching TRBD1 or TRBD2 (7 bases each). This CDR3 spans 16 amino acids. Between the trimmed V and J ends, which lost 3 bases and 1 base, there was a span of 14 bases. Germline CDR1 SGHVS, CDR2 FNYEAQ. The CDR3 region is CASSFTGEGGTDTQYF. CDR3 DNA: TGTGCCAGCAGCTTTACAGGGGAGGGCGGCACAGATACGCAGTATTTT.

The chain joins TRBV7-6 to TRBJ1-4; D remains ambiguous. This CDR3 region has 13 residues. CDR1 and CDR2 from the germline V gene are SGHVS and FNYEAQ. Trimming pared 6 bases from V and 8 bases from J, leaving 13 bases between. The CDR3 is CASRSRASEKLFF. CDR3 coding DNA: TGTGCCAGCAGAAGCCGGGCCTCCGAAAAACTGTTTTTT.

The chain joins TRBV9 to TRBJ1-2, with 7 nucleotides matching TRBD1. The CDR3 length is 14 residues. The V segment lost 2 bases and the J segment 7 bases; nucleotides outside the gene matches: 8. Germline assignment: CDR1 SGDLS and CDR2 YYNGEE. The chain's CDR3 is CASSVSGQEGGYTF. For the CDR3, the DNA is TGTGCCAGCAGCGTTTCCGGACAGGAGGGTGGCTACACCTTC.

This clonotype was counted between two and nine times. The DNA for the CDR3 is TGTGCCAGCAGCCCCCGCGGCGGGGTTCTCAAGTCGCACCAATTCAGCGAGCAGTACTTC. This translates into CASSPRGGVLKSHQFSEQYF. This sequence joins TRBV14 and TRBJ2-7; D perhaps matches TRBD2 (6 bases). The CDR3 totals 20 residues. V was shortened by 4 bases and J by 6 bases, with 34 bases between the two germline ends. The germline gives CDR1 SGHDN, CDR2 FVKESK.

This clonotype was seen only a few times. CDR3 DNA sequence: TGTGCCTGGAGTGTACTAGAGGCAGATACGCAGTATTTT. Residues: CAWSVLEADTQYF. This chain links TRBV30 with TRBJ2-3; weak D call: TRBD2 (5 bases). Germline V CDR1 and CDR2: GTSNPN, SVGIG (reference sequence). V lost 0 bases and J 4 bases, leaving 8 bases between the germline ends. The CDR3 runs to 13 residues.

This clonotype was detected only a few times. The chain is built from TRBV27 and TRBJ2-7, with D perhaps matching TRBD2 (7 bases). The CDR3 runs to 16 residues. From germline, CDR1 is MNHEY and CDR2 SMNVEV (reference sequence). V was pared by 5 bases and J by 4 bases, with 21 bases between. This CDR3 reads CASSPWVRGASYEQYF. In DNA, the CDR3 is TGTGCCAGCAGTCCATGGGTTCGGGGGGCATCGTACGAGCAGTACTTC.